This T cell receptor beta chain was recorded in a study of molecular identifiers for immune sequencing clone quantification. Overall study findings and caveats: In CMV-specific effectors, clones above 20 copies held over 99% of molecules; naive, under 1%.

Concerning this clonotype: Its antigen is not known.

Sorting isolated naive CD8 T cells as CD8+CD4-CCR7+CD45RA+ events. Using its own MiXCR run on the PCR reads, TCRdb lists one record per CDR3 protein. The repertoire includes about 10,000 distinct CDR3 sequences, approximately 20% of them detected once, and roughly 1.8% sits in the top ten. Unmatched junction bases numbered 7, after V lost 5 bases and J lost 3 bases. Germline CDR1 is MNHEY and CDR2 is SMNVEV (reference sequence). The CDR3 extends over 15 amino acids. This TCR was sampled from a human donor in good health. Some libraries in this study had Jurkat cell RNA spiked in. The sequencing input was naive CD8+ T cells from blood, with Jurkat cell RNA spiked in. Regarding subset: FACS-sorted CD8+CD4-CCR7+CD45RA+ naive T cells. This chain connects TRBV27 to TRBJ2-3, with 8 bases matching TRBD2. The CDR3 loop reads CASSILSGATDTQYF. The CDR3 nucleotides are TGTGCCAGCAGTATTCTTAGCGGGGCAACAGATACGCAGTATTTT.